The 32 T cell receptor beta chains below come from one sample, sequenced in a study of shared clonotypes between healthy human individuals. Only in-frame clones appear in the TCRdb table, and some are missing; sequencing was by immunoSEQ multiplex PCR. This table has about 730,000 clones, approximately 72% appearing once. Sequencing was carried out using memory CD4+ T cells sorted from blood. This sample's subset: CD45RA-negative fraction. The receptors stem from a woman in her thirties in good health.

V gene TRBV29-1 combines with J gene TRBJ1-1, with D possibly TRBD1 on 6 matching bases. This CDR3 is built from 13 residues. Germline values: CDR1 SQVTM, CDR2 ANQGSEA. Trimming took 7 bases from V and 5 from J, leaving 17 bases between them. CDR3 region: CSAERGVNTEAFF. Written as DNA, the CDR3 is TGCAGCGCCGAGAGGGGGGTAAATACTGAAGCTTTCTTT. Variable domain in full (rest from reference TRBV29-1 and TRBJ1-1): SAVISQKPSRDICQRGTSLTIQCQVDSQVTMMFWYRQQPGQSLTLIATANQGSEATYESGFVIDKFPISRPNLTFSTLTVSNMSPEDSSIYLCSAERGVNTEAFFGQGTRLTVV.

The chain has TRBV2 and TRBJ1-5; D gene ambiguous. The CDR3 is made up of 14 amino acids. With 0 bases removed from V and 8 bases from J, the gap between germline ends came to 11 bases. In germline, CDR1 is SNHLY, CDR2 FYNNEI. This CDR3 reads CASSEALRGKPQHF. DNA of the CDR3: TGTGCCAGCAGTGAAGCGCTTCGGGGTAAGCCCCAGCATTTT.

The chain links TRBV5-1 to TRBJ2-7, with 7 bases fitting TRBD2. The CDR3 contains 15 residues. Germline lookup yields CDR1 SGHRS and CDR2 YFSETQ. V was pared by 1 base and J by 2 bases, with 6 bases of the junction left unmatched. CDR3 sequence reads: CASSLLAEGTYEQYF. CDR3 DNA: TGCGCCAGCAGCTTGCTAGCGGAGGGTACCTACGAGCAGTACTTC.

V is TRBV7-2 and J is TRBJ2-2, with 7 bases that match TRBD1. The CDR3 has 13 residues. Germline V gene data show CDR1 as SGHTA and CDR2 as FQGNSA. With V trimmed by 8 bases and J by 1 base, 1 base remained unmatched. The CDR3 reads CASGQVNTGELFF. CDR3 nucleotide sequence: TGTGCCAGCGGACAGGTGAACACCGGGGAGCTGTTTTTT.

This clone was seen once. The chain links TRBV5-4 to TRBJ2-1; 9 bases are shared with TRBD2. In germline, CDR1 is SGHNT, CDR2 YYREEE (reference sequence). J gave up 6 bases and V 1 base, and 8 bases lay outside the gene matches. CDR3 size: 16 residues. CDR3 in amino acids: CASSLNRRGRANEQFF. CDR3 DNA: TGTGCCAGCAGCTTGAACCGGCGCGGGAGGGCCAATGAGCAGTTCTTC. The variable domain in full, completed from reference TRBV5-4 and TRBJ2-1, reads ETGVTQSPTHLIKTRGQQVTLRCSSQSGHNTVSWYQQALGQGPQFIFQYYREEENGRGNFPPRFSGLQFPNYSSELNVNALELDDSALYLCASSLNRRGRANEQFFGPGTRLTVL.

The rearrangement links TRBV19 to TRBJ2-1, with 10 bases that match TRBD2. Germline CDR1 and CDR2: LNHDA and SQIVND (reference sequence). The trim removed 5 bases at V and 8 bases at J, leaving 12 bases unmatched. This CDR3 spans 16 amino acids. The CDR3 spells CASSWSLAGVGDEQFF. The CDR3, as DNA: TGTGCCAGTAGTTGGAGCCTAGCGGGAGTTGGCGATGAGCAGTTCTTC.

The genes are TRBV6-6 and TRBJ1-5, with D unresolved. The CDR3 has 16 amino acids. The V gene lost 2 bases and the J gene lost 6 bases, with 17 bases spanning the gap. The germline V gene encodes CDR1 MNHNY and CDR2 SVGAGI (reference sequence). CDR3 DNA: TGTGCCAGCAGTTACAGCACCGCGCAATCCGGTCAGCCCCAGCATTTT. It is translated as CASSYSTAQSGQPQHF.

This clone has just a few counts. V usage is TRBV7-9 and J usage is TRBJ1-1; D is unresolved. The germline V gene encodes CDR1 SEHNR and CDR2 FQNEAQ (reference sequence). The CDR3 loop spans 13 amino acids. The ends were cut back, 5 bases at V and 11 bases at J, with 18 bases in the middle. This chain's CDR3 is CASSPRDSPRAFF. For the CDR3, the DNA is TGTGCCAGCAGCCCGCGGGATTCCCCACGGGCTTTCTTT.

J is TRBJ1-5 and V is TRBV7-8; TRBD1 matches at 7 bases. V lost 5 bases to trimming and J lost 8 bases; unmatched junction nucleotides: 9. CDR3 length: 14 residues. CDR1 SGHVS and CDR2 FQNEAQ come from the germline V gene. CDR3 bases: TGTGCCAGCAGCAACCGGGACAGAAAAGAGCCCCAGCATTTT. Translating it yields CASSNRDRKEPQHF.

This clone appeared a few times. The rearrangement joins TRBV18 to TRBJ1-3; possible D gene TRBD1, 6 bases. The ends were cut back, 1 base at V and 2 bases at J, with 15 bases in the middle. From germline, CDR1 is KGHSH and CDR2 LQKENI. This CDR3 has 17 residues. The CDR3 DNA sequence: TGTGCCAGCTCACCACGGGACACGGGAGGAACTGGAAACACCATATATTTT. It encodes CASSPRDTGGTGNTIYF.

In DNA form, the CDR3 reads TGTGCCAGCTCACCGGGTATGGACAATGAGCAGTTCTTC. Translated: CASSPGMDNEQFF. The chain couples TRBV18 to TRBJ2-1; D gene uncertain. The CDR3 spans 13 residues. Germline V gene sequence: CDR1 KGHSH, CDR2 LQKENI. Trimming removed 3 bases from V and 5 bases from J, with 8 bases in between.

This clone was seen a handful of times. The chain is built from TRBV2 and TRBJ2-1; TRBD2 matches 8 bases. CDR1 is SNHLY and CDR2 is FYNNEI in the germline V gene. The CDR3 consists of 15 residues. Germline trimming cut 6 bases from V and 4 bases from J; bases unmatched to any gene: 8. CDR3 region: CASRQEREFYNEQFF. The CDR3 nucleotides are TGTGCCAGCAGACAAGAGCGGGAGTTTTACAATGAGCAGTTCTTC.

This clone came up once. V usage is TRBV28 and J usage is TRBJ1-4; D call uncertain. Germline V lookup: CDR1 MDHEN, CDR2 SYDVKM. The ends were cut back, 2 bases at V and 0 bases at J, with 10 bases in the middle. The CDR3 extends over 16 amino acids. CDR3 nucleotides: TGTGCCAGCAGTTTACGGGGTGCCTCAACTAATGAAAAACTGTTTTTT. Protein product: CASSLRGASTNEKLFF.

The V gene is TRBV5-4, the J gene TRBJ2-2; the D gene is possibly TRBD2 (5 bases). This CDR3 contains 17 residues. The ends were cut back, 0 bases at V and 0 bases at J, with 12 bases in the middle. CDR1 and CDR2 (germline): SGHNT, YYREEE (reference sequence). CDR3 amino acids: CASSLAPGNANTGELFF. CDR3 in DNA: TGTGCCAGCAGCTTGGCCCCGGGAAACGCGAACACCGGGGAGCTGTTTTTT.

J is TRBJ2-3 and V is TRBV30; TRBD1 aligns across 8 bases. V shed 3 bases and J 6 bases; nucleotides not matched to a gene: 8. The CDR3 runs 14 residues. Looked up from germline, CDR1 is GTSNPN and CDR2 is SVGIG (reference sequence). This CDR3 reads CAWRGQGARDTQYF. CDR3 bases: TGTGCCTGGAGAGGCCAGGGGGCGCGGGATACGCAGTATTTT.

This clone was detected a few times. The rearrangement uses TRBV5-1 and TRBJ2-5, with TRBD2 identical over 7 bases. The CDR3 spans 16 residues. The trim removed 4 bases at V and 1 base at J, leaving 10 bases unmatched. The germline gives CDR1 SGHRS, CDR2 YFSETQ. The DNA for the CDR3 is TGCGCCAGCAGCACCGGGGGTATAGCGGGCCAAGAGACCCAGTACTTC. Protein sequence: CASSTGGIAGQETQYF.

This chain links TRBV18 with TRBJ2-2, with D perhaps TRBD1 (5 bases). Trimming left V 3 bases short and J 7 bases short, with 9 bases between. CDR1 and CDR2 from the germline V gene are KGHSH and LQKENI. The CDR3 is made up of 13 amino acids. The CDR3 region is CASSPSGIGELFF. CDR3 nucleotides: TGTGCCAGCTCACCGTCAGGGATCGGGGAGCTGTTTTTT.

The chain employs TRBV19 and TRBJ2-2; 8 nucleotides match TRBD1. The length of the CDR3 is 14 residues. Per germline, CDR1 LNHDA and CDR2 SQIVND (reference sequence). V shed 3 bases, J shed 6 bases, and the junction held 3 bases outside the gene matches. This CDR3 reads CASSIQGASGELFF. DNA of the CDR3: TGTGCCAGTAGTATCCAGGGGGCATCCGGGGAGCTGTTTTTT.

The genes are TRBV30 and TRBJ1-2, with 8 bases identical to TRBD1. Germline CDR1 is GTSNPN and CDR2 is SVGIG (reference sequence). The CDR3 has 12 residues. Trimming removed 6 bases from V and 2 bases from J; junction bases left unmatched: 2. CDR3 nucleotide sequence: TGTGCCTGCCGGGACAGGAACTATGGCTACACCTTC. Its translation: CACRDRNYGYTF. Full variable domain (missing parts from reference TRBV30 and TRBJ1-2): SQTIHQWPATLVQPVGSPLSLECTVEGTSNPNLYWYRQAAGRGLQLLFYSVGIGQISSEVPQNLSASRPQDRQFILSSKKLLLSDSGFYLCACRDRNYGYTFGSGTRLTVV.

This clone was found once. The rearrangement links TRBV28 to TRBJ2-7, with 12 bases aligning to TRBD2. The length of the CDR3 is 16 residues. Germline lookup yields CDR1 MDHEN and CDR2 SYDVKM. The J segment lost 3 bases and the V segment lost 3 bases, leaving 6 bases of the junction unmatched. DNA for the CDR3: TGTGCCAGCAGTTTTTTACTAGCGGGAGGCCGCTACGAGCAGTACTTC. It yields the protein CASSFLLAGGRYEQYF.

The CDR3 loop reads CASSTLNEQYF. The CDR3 region has the DNA TGTGCCAGCAGCACATTAAACGAGCAGTACTTC. The rearrangement joins TRBV5-4 to TRBJ2-7; the D is unclear. This CDR3 is built from 11 residues. Trimming took off 4 bases at V and 5 bases at J, with 7 bases between the two ends. Looked up from germline, CDR1 is SGHNT and CDR2 is YYREEE (reference sequence).

The chain couples TRBV5-1 to TRBJ1-2; unclear D gene. Trimming stripped 2 bases from V and 5 bases from J, with 10 bases between. Germline-derived CDR1 and CDR2 are SGHRS and YFSETQ. The CDR3 is made up of 13 amino acids. The CDR3 loop reads CASSFSDNYGYTF. Written as DNA, the CDR3 is TGCGCCAGCAGCTTCTCAGACAATTATGGCTACACCTTC.

The chain has TRBV18 and TRBJ2-2; a weak D match, TRBD1 (5 bases). The CDR3 has 15 residues. Trimming removed 8 bases at V and 2 bases at J, with 15 bases between. Germline-derived CDR1 and CDR2 are KGHSH and LQKENI. As DNA, the CDR3 is TGTGCCAGCAACCGGTTGGGGCTTAACACCGGGGAGCTGTTTTTT. Translation gives CASNRLGLNTGELFF.

This clone was seen once. The chain couples TRBV5-1 to TRBJ1-1; a weak D match, TRBD1 (5 bases). This CDR3 contains 13 residues. V was pared by 4 bases and J by 6 bases, with 13 bases between. Germline-derived CDR1 and CDR2 are SGHRS and YFSETQ. CDR3 sequence: CASSPTGRAEAFF. The CDR3 DNA is TGCGCCAGCAGCCCAACAGGCAGGGCTGAAGCTTTCTTT. Full variable domain (remainder filled in from reference TRBV5-1 and TRBJ1-1): KAGVTQTPRYLIKTRGQQVTLSCSPISGHRSVSWYQQTPGQGLQFLFEYFSETQRNKGNFPGRFSGRQFSNSRSEMNVSTLELGDSALYLCASSPTGRAEAFFGQGTRLTVV.

A note on this clone: A much larger clone lies a single base off, so this may be a read error. DNA of the CDR3: TGTGCCAGCAGCTTGGGCAGGGGCGAATACAATGAGCAGTTCTTC. Translating gives CASSLGRGEYNEQFF. This chain uses TRBV7-9 with TRBJ2-1; D is possibly TRBD1 (6 bases). V shed 3 bases and J shed 4 bases, with 13 bases lying between them. This CDR3 spans 15 amino acids. CDR1 and CDR2 from the germline V gene are SEHNR and FQNEAQ (reference sequence). Variable domain in full (rest from reference TRBV7-9 and TRBJ2-1): DTGVSQNPRHKITKRGQNVTFRCDPISEHNRLYWYRQTLGQGPEFLTYFQNEAQLEKSRLLSDRFSAERPKGSFSTLEIQRTEQGDSAMYLCASSLGRGEYNEQFFGPGTRLTVL.

This clone was recorded once. The chain recombines TRBV10-3 with TRBJ1-1; D not resolved. CDR3 size: 16 residues. Germline CDR1 and CDR2: ENHRY and SYGVKD. V lost 2 bases and J lost 7, with 20 bases in between. The CDR3 DNA follows: TGTGCCATCAGTGAGGATGGAAAGGCCGTCTATGGTGAAGCTTTCTTT. It is translated as CAISEDGKAVYGEAFF.

V and J are TRBV11-2 and TRBJ2-4; 12 nucleotides line up with TRBD2. V gave up 3 bases and J gave up 6 bases; unmatched junction bases: 15. Per the germline V gene, CDR1 is SGHAT and CDR2 is FQNNGV. The CDR3 consists of 19 residues. The chain's CDR3 is CASSLDRSLAGGVRNIQYF. In DNA, the CDR3 is TGTGCCAGCAGCTTGGATCGATCACTAGCGGGAGGTGTTAGAAACATTCAGTACTTC.

J is TRBJ2-3 and V is TRBV27; D is unclear. From germline, CDR1 is MNHEY and CDR2 SMNVEV (reference sequence). Trimming stripped 6 bases from V and 0 bases from J, with 13 bases between. This CDR3 region has 15 residues. CDR3: CASRPGFSSTDTQYF. In DNA form, the CDR3 reads TGTGCCAGCAGGCCCGGGTTCTCTAGCACAGATACGCAGTATTTT.

This chain connects TRBV21-1 to TRBJ2-7. TRBV21-1 has pseudogene status. The CDR3 is 15 residues long. The CDR3 DNA reads as TGTGCCAGCAGCAAAGAAGAAGACGGATCCTACGAGCAGTACTTC. Translated: CASSKEEDGSYEQYF.

V gene TRBV13 combines with J gene TRBJ2-7; D might be TRBD1 (6 bases). Trimming shortened V by 5 bases and J by 2 bases, and 13 bases separated the two germline ends. CDR3 size: 14 residues. CDR1 is PRHDT, CDR2 FYEKMQ, per germline (reference sequence). The CDR3 DNA reads as TGTGCCAGCAGCCGAGGGGACACTACCTACGAGCAGTACTTC. Its protein product is CASSRGDTTYEQYF.

Written as DNA, the CDR3 is TGCGCCAGCAGCTTGCAGGGGGCCCATGGCTACACCTTC. Its protein product is CASSLQGAHGYTF. The rearrangement uses TRBV5-1 and TRBJ1-2; 8 nucleotides agree with TRBD1. The CDR3 totals 13 residues. Germline V lookup: CDR1 SGHRS, CDR2 YFSETQ. The V segment lost 1 base and the J segment 6 bases; nucleotides outside the gene matches: 2.

The V gene is TRBV25-1, the J gene TRBJ2-7, with 12 positions matching TRBD1. V lost 4 bases and J lost 8; bases outside the gene matches: 9. The CDR3 consists of 15 residues. Germline CDR1 and CDR2: MGHDK and SYGVNS. CDR3 sequence (DNA): TGTGCCAGCAGTGCTACCGGGACAGGGGGCGGAAAGCAGTACTTC. Its translation: CASSATGTGGGKQYF.